These 12 T cell receptor beta chains originate from one sample sequenced in a study of blood T cell repertoires in COVID-19. Profiling relied on immunoSEQ multiplex PCR, and the TCRdb table lists in-frame clones only, not all of them. Of a few hundred thousand clones listed, more than 80% are singletons. Sequencing input: peripheral blood. These receptors came from a man in his forties with acute or convalescent COVID-19.

The genes are TRBV6-5 and TRBJ2-3; weak D call: TRBD1 (6 bases). CDR3 length: 16 residues. V lost 4 bases and J 1 base, leaving 15 bases between the germline ends. Germline values: CDR1 MNHEY, CDR2 SVGAGI. CDR3: CASSSVRGGGTDTQYF. The CDR3 bases are TGTGCCAGCAGTTCTGTCAGGGGTGGTGGCACAGATACGCAGTATTTT.

The V and J genes are TRBV18 and TRBJ1-2; possibly TRBD1 for D (6 bases). V was clipped by 2 bases and J by 3 bases, with 13 bases between them. Per germline, CDR1 KGHSH and CDR2 LQKENI. This CDR3 has 15 residues. The CDR3 region has the DNA TGTGCCAGCTCACCAGACCGGGACACAGACTATGGCTACACCTTC. Its protein is CASSPDRDTDYGYTF. The full variable domain, completed using reference TRBV18 and TRBJ1-2, is NAGVMQNPRHLVRRRGQEARLRCSPMKGHSHVYWYRQLPEEGLKFMVYLQKENIIDESGMPKERFSAEFPKEGPSILRIQQVVRGDSAAYFCASSPDRDTDYGYTFGSGTRLTVV.

This clone showed up just a few times. The chain couples TRBV3-1 (or the pseudogene TRBV3-2) to TRBJ1-6; TRBD1 matches at 9 bases. Germline V gives CDR1 LGHDT, CDR2 YNNKEL (reference sequence). The CDR3 is made up of 15 amino acids. V trimming: 1 base; J trimming: 10 bases; junction bases outside the gene matches: 5. The CDR3 spells CASSQGPDRGSPLHF. CDR3 bases: TGTGCCAGCAGCCAAGGGCCGGACAGGGGATCACCCCTCCACTTT.

The chain has TRBV9 and TRBJ1-1; the D is unclear. The CDR3 contains 15 residues. The V gene lost 3 bases and the J gene lost 3 bases, with 15 bases spanning the gap. Germline V gene data show CDR1 as SGDLS and CDR2 as YYNGEE. The chain's CDR3 is CASSGRVFSDTEAFF. Written as DNA, the CDR3 is TGTGCCAGCAGCGGTCGGGTTTTTTCGGACACTGAAGCTTTCTTT.

The chain employs TRBV5-4 and TRBJ2-1; 14 bases fit TRBD2. The J segment lost 3 bases and the V segment lost 4 bases, leaving 6 bases of the junction unmatched. Germline loops: CDR1 SGHNT, CDR2 YYREEE (reference sequence). The CDR3 spans 17 residues. Written as DNA, the CDR3 is TGTGCCAGCAGCCGGACTAGCGGGGGGCCACGCTACAATGAGCAGTTCTTC. This encodes CASSRTSGGPRYNEQFF.

V is TRBV6-2 or TRBV6-3 and J is TRBJ2-2, with D possibly matching TRBD1 (6 bases). Trimming shortened V by 5 bases and J by 5 bases, and 12 bases separated the two germline ends. There are 14 residues in the CDR3. CDR1 and CDR2 (germline): MNHEY, SVGEGT. CDR3 in DNA: TGTGCCAGCAGTGAGGGGGACCTAACCGGGGAGCTGTTTTTT. It yields the protein CASSEGDLTGELFF.

The chain joins TRBV19 to TRBJ1-1, with no clear D. Between the trimmed V and J ends, which lost 7 bases and 2 bases, there was a span of 11 bases. The CDR3 spans 13 residues. CDR1 and CDR2 from the germline V gene are LNHDA and SQIVND (reference sequence). The CDR3: CASTYGSNTEAFF. The CDR3 nucleotides read TGTGCCAGTACTTACGGGAGCAACACTGAAGCTTTCTTT.

V and J are TRBV7-8 and TRBJ1-5, with 10 bases aligning to TRBD1. Losses at the gene ends were 5 bases for V and 0 bases for J; bases not matched to a gene: 19. The CDR3 spans 21 residues. The germline V gene encodes CDR1 SGHVS and CDR2 FQNEAQ. This CDR3 reads CASSAASGPGQGSYSNQPQHF. CDR3 DNA: TGTGCCAGCAGCGCAGCGTCTGGACCGGGACAGGGGAGCTATAGCAATCAGCCCCAGCATTTT.

This rearrangement joins TRBV7-8 to TRBJ1-6; tentative D call: TRBD1 (6 bases). V lost 4 bases and J 7 bases, leaving 14 bases between the germline ends. Looked up from germline, CDR1 is SGHVS and CDR2 is FQNEAQ. CDR3 size: 15 residues. The CDR3 bases are TGTGCCAGCAGCTACAACAGGGCCCCGAATTCACCCCTCCACTTT. Residues: CASSYNRAPNSPLHF.

V usage is TRBV28 and J usage is TRBJ2-2, with 10 nucleotides matching TRBD1. Trimming cost V 6 bases and J 5 bases; bases outside gene matches: 6. Germline V gives CDR1 MDHEN, CDR2 SYDVKM. The CDR3 has 15 amino acids. CDR3 protein: CASRRQGAGTGELFF. CDR3 in DNA: TGTGCCAGCAGGAGACAGGGGGCTGGGACCGGGGAGCTGTTTTTT.

The rearrangement links TRBV28 to TRBJ2-7; a possible D gene is TRBD2 (7 bases). V lost 2 bases and J lost 2, with 16 bases in between. The CDR3 consists of 16 residues. Germline lookup yields CDR1 MDHEN and CDR2 SYDVKM. CDR3 region: CASSLTGGHFAYEQYF. CDR3 in DNA: TGTGCCAGCAGTTTAACCGGGGGGCACTTCGCCTACGAGCAGTACTTC.

The chain combines TRBV7-9 with TRBJ2-3; D remains unclear. Germline V gene data show CDR1 as SEHNR and CDR2 as FQNEAQ (reference sequence). V lost 5 bases and J 3 bases, leaving 9 bases between the germline ends. This CDR3 is built from 13 residues. The CDR3 loop is CASSPIGTDTQYF. The CDR3 DNA reads as TGTGCCAGCAGCCCGATCGGTACAGATACGCAGTATTTT.